The 21 T cell receptor beta chains reported below all come from one sample, sequenced in a study of cytomegalovirus exposure and HLA in healthy donors. Amplification used 60 Vbeta primers and 13 Jbeta primers. The protocol was immunoSEQ multiplex PCR, while the TCRdb copy is restricted to in-frame clones and leaves out a portion. The table lists about 100,000 clones. The sequenced sample was PBMCs. These receptors were taken from a man aged 50 to 59 in good health and CMV-seronegative.

This rearrangement joins TRBV5-1 to TRBJ1-2, with D perhaps matching TRBD1 (6 bases). CDR3 length: 14 residues. In germline, CDR1 is SGHRS, CDR2 YFSETQ. The V end was cut by 5 bases, the J end by 5 bases, with 16 bases between. CDR3 sequence (DNA): TGCGCCAGCAGTCGTGGACAGAATGATTATGGCTACACCTTC. Amino acids: CASSRGQNDYGYTF. Combining the CDR3 with reference TRBV5-1 and TRBJ1-2 gives the whole variable domain KAGVTQTPRYLIKTRGQQVTLSCSPISGHRSVSWYQQTPGQGLQFLFEYFSETQRNKGNFPGRFSGRQFSNSRSEMNVSTLELGDSALYLCASSRGQNDYGYTFGSGTRLTVV.

The J gene is TRBJ2-2, the V gene TRBV4-3, with D possibly being TRBD2 (6 bases). V was trimmed by 0 bases and J by 0 bases, leaving 8 bases between them. Germline assignment: CDR1 LGHNA and CDR2 YSLEER. The CDR3 length is 16 residues. The CDR3 DNA is TGCGCCAGCAGCCAAGAACCGGGGGCGAACACCGGGGAGCTGTTTTTT. Its protein product is CASSQEPGANTGELFF.

The J gene is TRBJ1-1, the V gene TRBV5-1; TRBD1 is a possible D gene (6 bases). Germline V gene sequence: CDR1 SGHRS, CDR2 YFSETQ. This CDR3 is 15 amino acids long. V was cut by 3 bases and J by 4 bases, with 16 bases left in between. The CDR3 sequence is CASSSRAGVLTEAFF. As DNA, the CDR3 is TGCGCCAGCAGCTCCCGGGCAGGGGTCCTCACTGAAGCTTTCTTT.

The chain recombines TRBV5-4 with TRBJ2-1, with D maybe TRBD1 (6 bases). Germline V lookup: CDR1 SGHNT, CDR2 YYREEE (reference sequence). V was pared by 4 bases and J by 6 bases, with 20 bases between. The CDR3 loop spans 16 amino acids. CDR3 DNA: TGTGCCAGCAGCCAGGATCAAACTAGGGGGAGCAATGAGCAGTTCTTC. It is translated as CASSQDQTRGSNEQFF.

V is TRBV7-9 and J is TRBJ1-6, with D unresolved. CDR3 length: 13 residues. Germline V gene lookup returns CDR1 SEHNR and CDR2 FQNEAQ (reference sequence). The V and J ends lost 1 base and 7 bases respectively, with 5 bases between them. As DNA, the CDR3 is TGTGCCAGCAGCTTAGACTACAATTCACCCCTCCACTTT. Encoded protein: CASSLDYNSPLHF. The whole variable domain, remainder taken from reference TRBV7-9 and TRBJ1-6, is DTGVSQNPRHKITKRGQNVTFRCDPISEHNRLYWYRQTLGQGPEFLTYFQNEAQLEKSRLLSDRFSAERPKGSFSTLEIQRTEQGDSAMYLCASSLDYNSPLHFGNGTRLTVT.

The V call is TRBV5-8, the J call TRBJ1-2, with D maybe TRBD1 (5 bases). Germline lookup yields CDR1 SGHTS and CDR2 YDEGEE. The CDR3 runs 14 residues. The V end was cut by 4 bases, the J end by 1 base, with 11 bases between. CDR3 sequence: CASSQDSLNYGYTF. The CDR3 bases are TGTGCCAGCAGCCAAGACAGCCTTAACTATGGCTACACCTTC.

The rearrangement joins TRBV5-1 to TRBJ2-2, with a weak D call TRBD2 (6 bases). The length of the CDR3 is 14 residues. V was trimmed by 3 bases and J by 4 bases, leaving 10 bases between them. The germline V gene encodes CDR1 SGHRS and CDR2 YFSETQ. The CDR3 DNA is TGCGCCAGCAGCTCCGTGGGGGGCACCGGGGAGCTGTTTTTT. Its translation is CASSSVGGTGELFF.

The chain has TRBV5-1 and TRBJ2-5, with D possibly TRBD1 on 5 matching bases. Germline V CDR1 and CDR2: SGHRS, YFSETQ. The CDR3 is 13 amino acids. V lost 5 bases to trimming and J lost 5 bases, with 13 bases between them. In DNA, the CDR3 is TGCGCCAGCAGGGAGTCAGGGTGGGAGACCCAGTACTTC. Its translation is CASRESGWETQYF.

This chain connects TRBV29-1 to TRBJ2-5; 7 nucleotides agree with TRBD2. V gave up 3 bases and J gave up 5 bases; unmatched junction bases: 9. Germline V gene data show CDR1 as SQVTM and CDR2 as ANQGSEA. The CDR3 loop spans 14 amino acids. Here the CDR3 DNA reads TGCAGCGTTGAGTGGGGGGGTAGGAGGGAGACCCAGTACTTC. Translation: CSVEWGGRRETQYF.

The chain joins TRBV5-1 to TRBJ2-5; tentatively, D is TRBD2 (7 bases). V was trimmed by 4 bases and J by 2 bases, leaving 21 bases between them. Germline CDR1 reads SGHRS; CDR2 reads YFSETQ. This CDR3 spans 17 amino acids. CDR3: CASSLGGGLWDQETQYF. CDR3 nucleotides: TGCGCCAGCAGCCTGGGGGGGGGCCTCTGGGATCAAGAGACCCAGTACTTC.

The V and J genes are TRBV7-9 and TRBJ2-7; 8 bases are shared with TRBD1. V shed 5 bases, J shed 2 bases, and the junction held 5 bases outside the gene matches. The CDR3 runs to 14 residues. The germline CDR1 and CDR2 sequences are SEHNR and FQNEAQ (reference sequence). The CDR3: CASSPRTGPYEQYF. The CDR3 nucleotides are TGTGCCAGCAGCCCCAGGACAGGGCCCTACGAGCAGTACTTC.

In regard to this clone: Other DNA sequences within the sample encode an identical CDR3. The chain carries TRBV18 and TRBJ1-1; D ambiguous. This CDR3 region has 13 residues. Germline loops: CDR1 KGHSH, CDR2 LQKENI. V was pared by 2 bases and J by 1 base, with 5 bases between. The CDR3 sequence is CASSPGQNTEAFF. CDR3 DNA: TGTGCCAGCTCACCAGGGCAGAACACTGAAGCTTTCTTT.

The rearrangement uses TRBV29-1 and TRBJ2-7; D might be TRBD1 (6 bases). The CDR3 is 13 amino acids. Per germline, CDR1 SQVTM and CDR2 ANQGSEA. V was shortened by 4 bases and J by 2 bases, with 12 bases between the two germline ends. CDR3 sequence (DNA): TGCAGCGTTGCAGGGGCCCAGGCCTACGAGCAGTACTTC. This sequence encodes CSVAGAQAYEQYF.

This chain links TRBV4-1 with TRBJ1-1, with 7 bases aligning to TRBD1. Germline V gene data show CDR1 as MGHRA and CDR2 as YSYEKL. The CDR3 is 13 amino acids. J lost 7 bases, V lost 0 bases, and 2 bases had no gene match. CDR3 in DNA: TGCGCCAGCAGCCAAGAAACAGGGGATGAAGCTTTCTTT. Amino acid sequence: CASSQETGDEAFF.

V is TRBV6-5 and J is TRBJ2-2; 8 bases are shared with TRBD1. The CDR3 spans 13 residues. The germline gives CDR1 MNHEY, CDR2 SVGAGI. CDR3 bases: TGTGCGACGCAGGGGGCGGGCACCGGGGAGCTGTTTTTT. Translated: CATQGAGTGELFF.

This chain uses TRBV27 with TRBJ2-1, with 12 bases fitting TRBD2. Losses at the gene ends were 5 bases for V and 10 bases for J; bases not matched to a gene: 9. The CDR3 is 15 amino acids. Germline CDR1 reads MNHEY; CDR2 reads SMNVEV (reference sequence). This chain's CDR3 is CASSPTSGSHEEQFF. The CDR3, as DNA: TGTGCCAGCAGTCCGACTAGCGGGAGTCATGAGGAGCAGTTCTTC.

The chain uses TRBV4-3 and TRBJ2-7; a weak D match, TRBD2 (6 bases). The germline V gene encodes CDR1 LGHNA and CDR2 YSLEER. CDR3 size: 15 residues. Trimming shortened V by 4 bases and J by 2 bases, and 15 bases separated the two germline ends. The CDR3 bases are TGCGCCAGCAGCCGGGACTCCCAGTCGGCCTACGAGCAGTACTTC. This gives the protein CASSRDSQSAYEQYF.

V and J are TRBV4-3 and TRBJ2-1; 8 bases are a match to TRBD2. V was pared by 4 bases and J by 7 bases, with 6 bases of the junction left unmatched. CDR1 and CDR2 (germline): LGHNA, YSLEER. CDR3 length equals 14 residues. The CDR3 sequence is CASSRPGTRNEQFF. The CDR3 region has the DNA TGCGCCAGCAGCCGGCCCGGGACTAGGAATGAGCAGTTCTTC.

Remarks on this clone: The sample carries other DNA sequences with the same CDR3. The rearrangement uses TRBV15 and TRBJ1-2, with D maybe TRBD1 (6 bases). Germline V gene lookup returns CDR1 LNHNV and CDR2 YYDKDF (reference sequence). Trimming took off 4 bases at V and 3 bases at J, with 12 bases between the two ends. The CDR3 spans 14 residues. CDR3 sequence: CATSTGVWDYGYTF. The CDR3 nucleotides read TGTGCCACCAGCACAGGGGTATGGGACTATGGCTACACCTTC.

CDR3 bases: TGTGCCAGCAGCTTTTTGAGGGTGGAGGATGGCTACACCTTC. The encoded protein is CASSFLRVEDGYTF. The rearrangement uses TRBV5-4 and TRBJ1-2; no clear D. The length of the CDR3 is 14 residues. Trimming left V 2 bases short and J 6 bases short, with 14 bases between. The V gene's germline CDR1 is SGHNT and CDR2 YYREEE (reference sequence).

The chain uses TRBV2 and TRBJ2-3; 11 bases are shared with TRBD2. The V gene end was trimmed by 4 bases and the J gene end by 2 bases; junction bases not matched to a gene: 8. The CDR3 has 17 residues. Looked up from germline, CDR1 is SNHLY and CDR2 is FYNNEI. The CDR3 DNA follows: TGTGCCAGCAGTGGCCCCGGACTAGCGGGCTTCACAGATACGCAGTATTTT. Translating it yields CASSGPGLAGFTDTQYF.